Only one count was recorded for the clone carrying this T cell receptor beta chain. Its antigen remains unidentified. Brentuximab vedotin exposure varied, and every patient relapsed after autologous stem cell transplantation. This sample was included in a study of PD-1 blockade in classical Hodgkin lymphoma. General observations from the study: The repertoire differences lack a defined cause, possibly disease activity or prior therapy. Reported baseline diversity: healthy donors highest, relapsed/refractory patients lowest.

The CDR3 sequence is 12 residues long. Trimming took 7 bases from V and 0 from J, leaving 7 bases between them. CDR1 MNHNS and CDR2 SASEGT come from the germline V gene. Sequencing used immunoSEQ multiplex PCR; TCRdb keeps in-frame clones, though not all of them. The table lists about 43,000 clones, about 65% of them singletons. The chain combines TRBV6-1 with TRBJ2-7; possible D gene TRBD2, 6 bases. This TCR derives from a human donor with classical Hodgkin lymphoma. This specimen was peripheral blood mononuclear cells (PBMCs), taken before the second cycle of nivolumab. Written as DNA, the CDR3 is TGTGCCAGCATGGGGGGCTCCTACGAGCAGTACTTC. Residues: CASMGGSYEQYF.